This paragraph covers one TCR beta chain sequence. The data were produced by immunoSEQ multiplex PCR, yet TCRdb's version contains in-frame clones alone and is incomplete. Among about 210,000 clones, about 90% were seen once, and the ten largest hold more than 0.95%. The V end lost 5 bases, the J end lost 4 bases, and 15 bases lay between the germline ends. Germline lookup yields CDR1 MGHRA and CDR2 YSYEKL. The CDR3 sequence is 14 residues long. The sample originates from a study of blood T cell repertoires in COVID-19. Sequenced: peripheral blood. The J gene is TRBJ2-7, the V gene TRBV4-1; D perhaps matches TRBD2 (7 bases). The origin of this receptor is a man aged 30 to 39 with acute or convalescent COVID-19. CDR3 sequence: CASSLHGGQYEQYF. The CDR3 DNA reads TGCGCCAGCAGCTTACACGGGGGGCAGTACGAGCAGTACTTC.